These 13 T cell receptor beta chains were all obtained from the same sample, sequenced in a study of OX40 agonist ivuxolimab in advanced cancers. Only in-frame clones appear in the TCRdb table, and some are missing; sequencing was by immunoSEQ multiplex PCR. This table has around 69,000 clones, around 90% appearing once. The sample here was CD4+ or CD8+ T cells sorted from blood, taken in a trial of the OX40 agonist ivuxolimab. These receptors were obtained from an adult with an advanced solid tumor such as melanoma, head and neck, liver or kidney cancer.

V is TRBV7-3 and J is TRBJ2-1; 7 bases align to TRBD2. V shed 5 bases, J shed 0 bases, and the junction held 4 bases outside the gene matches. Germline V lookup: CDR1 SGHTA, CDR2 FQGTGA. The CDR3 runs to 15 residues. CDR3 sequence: CASSPPGGSYNEQFF. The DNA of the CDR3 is TGTGCCAGCAGCCCCCCGGGGGGCTCCTACAATGAGCAGTTCTTC.

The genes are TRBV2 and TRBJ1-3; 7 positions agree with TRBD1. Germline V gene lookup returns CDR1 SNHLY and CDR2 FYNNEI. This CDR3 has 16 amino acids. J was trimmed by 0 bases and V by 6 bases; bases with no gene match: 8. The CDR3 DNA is TGTGCCAGCAGCTTTGACAGGGCGATCTCTGGAAACACCATATATTTT. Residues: CASSFDRAISGNTIYF.

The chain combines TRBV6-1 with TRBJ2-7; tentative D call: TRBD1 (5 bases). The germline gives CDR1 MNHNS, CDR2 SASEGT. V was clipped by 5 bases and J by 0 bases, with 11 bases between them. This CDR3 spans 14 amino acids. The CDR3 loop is CASSPWGNSYEQYF. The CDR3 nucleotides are TGTGCCAGCAGTCCCTGGGGCAACTCCTACGAGCAGTACTTC.

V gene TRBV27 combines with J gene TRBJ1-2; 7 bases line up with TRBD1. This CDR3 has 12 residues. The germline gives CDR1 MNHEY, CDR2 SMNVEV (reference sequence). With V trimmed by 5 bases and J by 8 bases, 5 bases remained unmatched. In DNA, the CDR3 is TGTGCCAGCAGTCCGACAGGGCTGGGCTACACCTTC. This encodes CASSPTGLGYTF.

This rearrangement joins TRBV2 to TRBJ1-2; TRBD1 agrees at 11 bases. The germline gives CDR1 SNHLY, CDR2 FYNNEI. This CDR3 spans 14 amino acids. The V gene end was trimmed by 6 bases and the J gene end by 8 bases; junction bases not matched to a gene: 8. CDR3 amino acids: CASRPGQGAGGYTF. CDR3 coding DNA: TGTGCCAGCAGGCCCGGACAGGGGGCGGGCGGCTACACCTTC.

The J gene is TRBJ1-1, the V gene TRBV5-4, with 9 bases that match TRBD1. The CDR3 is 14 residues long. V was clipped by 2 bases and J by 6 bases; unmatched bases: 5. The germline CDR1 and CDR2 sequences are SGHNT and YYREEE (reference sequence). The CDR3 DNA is TGTGCCAGCAGCTTACAGGGGGCAACCCCTGAAGCTTTCTTT. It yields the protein CASSLQGATPEAFF.

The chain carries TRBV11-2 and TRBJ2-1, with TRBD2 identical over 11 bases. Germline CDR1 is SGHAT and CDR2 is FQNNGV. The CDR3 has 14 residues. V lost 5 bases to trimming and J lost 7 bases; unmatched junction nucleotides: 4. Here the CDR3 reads CASSETSGINEQFF. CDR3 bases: TGTGCCAGCAGCGAGACTAGCGGGATTAATGAGCAGTTCTTC.

CDR3 nucleotides: TGTGCCAGCAGCCGGGTGCAGGGCCCCTCTGGAAACACCATATATTTT. Translated: CASSRVQGPSGNTIYF. The rearrangement links TRBV11-2 to TRBJ1-3; perhaps TRBD1 as D (5 bases). V was trimmed by 5 bases and J by 0 bases, leaving 14 bases between them. Per the germline V gene, CDR1 is SGHAT and CDR2 is FQNNGV. The CDR3 is made up of 16 amino acids.

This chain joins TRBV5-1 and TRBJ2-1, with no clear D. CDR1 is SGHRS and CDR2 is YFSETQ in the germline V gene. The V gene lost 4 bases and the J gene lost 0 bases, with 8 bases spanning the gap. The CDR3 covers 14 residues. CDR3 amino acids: CASSAVSSYNEQFF. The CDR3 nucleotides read TGCGCCAGCAGCGCTGTTAGCTCCTACAATGAGCAGTTCTTC.

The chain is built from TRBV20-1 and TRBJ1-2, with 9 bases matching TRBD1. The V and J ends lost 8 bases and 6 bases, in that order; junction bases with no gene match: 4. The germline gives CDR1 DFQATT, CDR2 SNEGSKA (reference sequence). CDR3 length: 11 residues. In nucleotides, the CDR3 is TGCAGTTCGACAGGGGGACATGGCTACACCTTC. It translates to CSSTGGHGYTF.

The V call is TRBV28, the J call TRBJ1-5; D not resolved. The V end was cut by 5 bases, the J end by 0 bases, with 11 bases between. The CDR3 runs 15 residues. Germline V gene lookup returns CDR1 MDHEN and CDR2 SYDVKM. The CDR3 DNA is TGTGCCAGCAGTCCATCAGGCCATAGCAATCAGCCCCAGCATTTT. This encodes CASSPSGHSNQPQHF.

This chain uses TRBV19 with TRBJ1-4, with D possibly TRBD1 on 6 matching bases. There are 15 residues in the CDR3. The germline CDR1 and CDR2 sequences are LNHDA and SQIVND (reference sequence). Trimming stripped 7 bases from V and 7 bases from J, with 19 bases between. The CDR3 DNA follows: TGTGCCAGTAATAGAGTACGGGGGCGCGGTGAAAAACTGTTTTTT. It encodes CASNRVRGRGEKLFF.

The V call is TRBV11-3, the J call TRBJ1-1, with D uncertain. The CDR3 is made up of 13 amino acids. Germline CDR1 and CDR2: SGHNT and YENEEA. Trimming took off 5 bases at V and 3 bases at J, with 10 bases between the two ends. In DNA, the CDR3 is TGTGCCAGCAGCGCGAGACATGACACTGAAGCTTTCTTT. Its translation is CASSARHDTEAFF.